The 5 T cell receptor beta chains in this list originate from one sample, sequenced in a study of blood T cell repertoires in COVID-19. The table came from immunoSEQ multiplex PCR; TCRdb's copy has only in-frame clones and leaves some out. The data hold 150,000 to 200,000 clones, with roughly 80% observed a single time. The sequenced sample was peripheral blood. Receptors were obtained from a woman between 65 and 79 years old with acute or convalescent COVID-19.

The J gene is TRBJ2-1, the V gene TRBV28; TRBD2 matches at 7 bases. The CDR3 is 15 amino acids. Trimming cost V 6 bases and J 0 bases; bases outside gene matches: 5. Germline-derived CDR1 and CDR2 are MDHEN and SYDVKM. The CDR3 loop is CASSKRGSSYNEQFF. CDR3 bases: TGTGCCAGCAGCAAGCGGGGTAGCTCCTACAATGAGCAGTTCTTC. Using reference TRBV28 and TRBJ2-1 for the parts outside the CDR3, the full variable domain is DVKVTQSSRYLVKRTGEKVFLECVQDMDHENMFWYRQDPGLGLRLIYFSYDVKMKEKGDIPEGYSVSREKKERFSLILESASTNQTSMYLCASSKRGSSYNEQFFGPGTRLTVL.

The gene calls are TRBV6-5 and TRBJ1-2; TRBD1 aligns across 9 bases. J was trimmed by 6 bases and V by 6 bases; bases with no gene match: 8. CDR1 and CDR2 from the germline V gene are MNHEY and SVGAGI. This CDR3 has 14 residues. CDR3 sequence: CASSLDRGRDGYTF. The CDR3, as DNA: TGTGCCAGCAGCCTGGACAGGGGACGGGATGGCTACACCTTC.

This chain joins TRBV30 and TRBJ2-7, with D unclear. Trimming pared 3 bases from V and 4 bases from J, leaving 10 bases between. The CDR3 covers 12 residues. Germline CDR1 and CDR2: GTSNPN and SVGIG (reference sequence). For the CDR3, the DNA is TGTGCCTGGAGCGAGACAAGATACGAGCAGTACTTC. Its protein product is CAWSETRYEQYF.

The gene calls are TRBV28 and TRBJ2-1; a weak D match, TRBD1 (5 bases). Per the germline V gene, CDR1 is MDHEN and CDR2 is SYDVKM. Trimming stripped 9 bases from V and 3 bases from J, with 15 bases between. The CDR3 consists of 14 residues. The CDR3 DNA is TGTGCCAGTGACCGACAGAGATACTACAATGAGCAGTTCTTC. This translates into CASDRQRYYNEQFF.

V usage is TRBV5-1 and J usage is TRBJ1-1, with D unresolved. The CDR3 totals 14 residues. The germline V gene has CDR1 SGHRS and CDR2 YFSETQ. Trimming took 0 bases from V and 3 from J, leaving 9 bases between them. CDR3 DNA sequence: TGCGCCAGCAGCTTGGCCGGGTATCACACTGAAGCTTTCTTT. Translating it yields CASSLAGYHTEAFF.